This T cell receptor beta chain was sequenced for a study of T cells in Graves' hyperthyroidism and ophthalmopathy (dated 2019 in TCRdb). About the full investigation: Peripheral blood samples were taken at initial diagnosis, before any treatment was given. The paper reports TCR Vbeta CDR3 sequencing of over 130 peripheral blood samples: some 44 ophthalmopathy, 75 to 80 hyperthyroidism and approximately 17 progressor patients. The study also compared thyroid tissue and blood T-cell repertoires from about six Graves' hyperthyroidism patients. To identify TCR V-J signatures that set the groups apart, the researchers used a discovery cohort of 95 to 100 patients, made up of 43 with Graves' ophthalmopathy and about 55 with stable Graves' hyperthyroidism. Whether ophthalmopathy could be predicted prospectively was tested in an independent validation cohort made up of 18 to 20 hyperthyroidism patients plus 17 patients who later progressed to ophthalmopathy. After sampling, hyperthyroidism patients received methimazole starting at 30 mg daily, and ophthalmopathy patients received high-dose intravenous methylprednisolone. For training and testing, the 80 to 100 patients in the discovery cohort were randomly divided in a 7:3 ratio.

TCR beta CDR3 regions were amplified from RNA transcripts. A first-round RT-PCR of the TCR CDR3 used the HTBI primer set with the Qiagen OneStep RT-PCR kit. The libraries were constructed in a second round of multiplex PCR and then size-selected and purified. Paired-end sequencing of the libraries was performed with 100 bp reads on an Illumina HiSeq2000. Per the source publication's procedure: SOAPnuke was used to process the raw data, with reads discarded if the reads contained adapters or uncalled bases, had a mean Phred below 15, or lacked an exact constant-primer or identifier match. COPE v1.2.5 was used to merge the high-quality paired reads, and each unique nucleotide sequence was defined as a clonotype. Clonotypes were aligned to IMGT TRBV, TRBD and TRBJ reference segments using MiTCR v1.1. Analysis was restricted to V-J combinations with a frequency above 0.0001, which covered roughly 99% of repertoires. A TCS score was defined as the ratio of F50 (clonal expansion) to E x V (chaos), with BLOSUM62-based TCRdist applied between CDR3 peptides within each V-J. Welch's t-statistics and random forest reduced roughly 540 V-J features to some 14, which were used in a naive Bayes classifier (R e1071). TCRdb reprocessed the public reads (quality trimming at Q25 with fastp, clone calling with MiXCR) and kept in-frame beta chains. Every distinct CDR3 protein forms one entry, paired with its most common genes and DNA. TCRdb, rather than the study authors, made the V and J calls. In all, the sample holds 92,000 or so distinct CDR3 sequences, and roughly 49% of those were seen once. The ten biggest clones cover 25% to 30% of the sample.

Stable Graves' hyperthyroidism was defined as no progression to ophthalmopathy during 18 months of follow-up. Hyperthyroidism patients were aged 18 to 65 years and newly diagnosed, with disease duration of less than 2 months. Exclusion was applied to patients with uncontrolled infections, other autoimmune diseases, pregnancy or lactation. Diagnoses relied on clinical symptoms, serum thyroxine and TRAb, thyroid ultrasound and orbital computed tomography. Ficoll-Paque density gradient centrifugation was used to isolate PBMCs from about 9.4 ml of fresh peripheral blood. Total RNA was extracted with Trizol reagent, and quality was checked on an Agilent 2100 Bioanalyzer. The germline V gene gives CDR1 as SNHLY and CDR2 as FYNNEI. After removal of 5 bases from V and 3 bases from J, the junction retains 5 bases not matched to a gene. The CDR3 numbers 14 residues from cysteine through phenylalanine. The kept DNA is CDR3 alone, 42 bases in frame from the first base.

General findings and caveats noted by the study authors: Most expanded thyroid clonotypes (frequency above 0.001) were also found in blood, which suggests that blood repertoires may mirror thyroid immune responses. In cross-validation, a model built on a 13 V-J signature told ophthalmopathy apart from stable hyperthyroidism with roughly 87% sensitivity and roughly 82% specificity, and in testing the same model reached 80%/75%. In validation, the model predicted progression to ophthalmopathy a median of around six months before onset, with about 64% sensitivity and about 72% specificity. No statistical method was used to set the sample size in advance, and investigators knew the group allocation.

This clonotype turned up a few times. The target of this receptor is not known. Base qualities are not at hand, and no much larger clone is one base apart. The sample comprised blood. The TCR originated in a woman between 40 and 55 years old with Graves' hyperthyroidism. The sequence is built from TRBV2 and TRBJ2-3; a stretch of 7 junction bases matches TRBD2. The DNA reads as follows: TGTGCCAGCAGTTCCCCCGGGGGGACAGATACGCAGTATTTT. Its translation is CASSSPGGTDTQYF.